This is a list of T cell receptor beta chains from one sample in a study of regulatory T cells in long-lasting Graves disease. TCRdb called the multiplex PCR reads again in MiXCR, with one record for every CDR3 protein. The sample lists 500,000 to 700,000 distinct CDR3 sequences, 16% occurring once. This sample also appeared in a second study, on T cells in Graves' hyperthyroidism and ophthalmopathy.

The sample was peripheral blood mononuclear cells (PBMCs), taken at new diagnosis, from a patient treated with antithyroid drugs. These receptors were collected from a young woman with Graves disease. Both conserved end residues are part of each CDR3. A D gene is named only where the DNA matches it firmly. Size values are once, few and many counts, or a class for expanded clones, and some rows have none.

>TRBJ2-1|-|TRBV5-1|few
CASSPPPGRGFF
TGCGCCAGCAGCCCCCCCCCGGGAAGGGGGTTCTTC
>TRBJ1-4|TRBD1|TRBV29-1|few
CSVYRGGYNEKLFF
TGCAGCGTTTACCGAGGGGGCTATAATGAAAAACTGTTTTTT
>TRBJ1-4|-|TRBV7-9|many
CASSPQGNEKLFF
TGTGCCAGCAGCCCTCAGGGTAATGAAAAACTGTTTTTT
>TRBJ2-1|TRBD2|TRBV20-1|many
CSALRSAGGYPYNEQFF
TGCAGTGCCCTACGAAGCGCGGGAGGGTACCCCTACAATGAGCAGTTCTTC
>TRBJ2-7|-|TRBV28|many
CASSDQTGPFYEQYF
TGTGCCAGCAGTGATCAAACGGGGCCTTTCTACGAGCAGTACTTC
>TRBJ2-3|-|TRBV11-2|many
CASSLWGTSTDTQYF
TGTGCCAGCAGCTTATGGGGTACTAGCACAGATACGCAGTATTTT
>TRBJ2-1|-|TRBV12-5|many
CASAPRGPSYLEQFF
TGTGCTAGTGCCCCCCGGGGGCCATCTTACCTTGAGCAGTTCTTC
>TRBJ2-1|-|TRBV14|-
CASSPGIKLFNEQFF
TGTGCCAGCAGCCCCGGGATAAAACTCTTCAATGAGCAGTTCTTC
>TRBJ1-1|-|TRBV20-1|many
CSATRGMNTEAFF
TGCAGTGCAACCAGGGGTATGAACACTGAAGCTTTCTTT
>TRBJ2-1|-|TRBV5-5|-
CASIPGQSHEQFF
TGTGCCAGCATCCCAGGACAGTCGCATGAGCAGTTCTTC
>TRBJ2-5|-|TRBV18|-
CASSPPISEGPRGTQYF
TGTGCCAGCTCACCACCTATCAGTGAAGGACCAAGGGGGACCCAGTACTTC
>TRBJ2-1|-|TRBV3-1|many
CASSRNTLIENEQFF
TGTGCCAGCAGTCGGAACACGTTAATAGAGAATGAGCAGTTCTTC
>TRBJ1-2|-|TRBV6-1|-
CASSEAPSPYGYTF
TGTGCCAGCAGTGAAGCGCCTAGTCCTTATGGCTACACCTTC
>TRBJ2-5|-|TRBV7-7|many
CASSLVVVGPKETQYF
TGTGCTAGCAGCCTGGTCGTGGTAGGGCCAAAGGAGACCCAGTACTTC
>TRBJ2-7|-|TRBV7-2|many
CASSLASQAYEQYF
TGTGCCAGCAGCTTAGCCTCCCAGGCATACGAGCAGTACTTC
>TRBJ1-5|TRBD1|TRBV6-1|few
CASRETPGGPQHF
TGTGCCAGCAGGGAGACCCCAGGGGGGCCCCAGCATTTT
>TRBJ2-7|TRBD2|TRBV28|-
CASSFSGSGSYEQYF
TGTGCCAGCAGTTTTAGCGGGAGTGGTTCCTACGAGCAGTACTTC
>TRBJ1-6|-|TRBV3-1|-
CASSSRRDSPFHF
TGTGCCAGCAGCTCCAGACGGGATTCACCCTTCCACTTT
>TRBJ1-4|TRBD1|TRBV12-3/TRBV12-4|few
CASSPTGGATNEKLFF
TGTGCCAGCAGCCCGACAGGGGGCGCAACTAATGAAAAACTGTTTTTT
>TRBJ2-5|-|TRBV2|-
CASRGMGDGTQYF
TGTGCCAGCAGGGGCATGGGTGATGGGACCCAGTACTTC
>TRBJ1-1|-|TRBV6-1|few
CASSTTGNTEAFF
TGTGCCAGCAGCACCACGGGGAACACTGAAGCTTTCTTT
>TRBJ1-1|TRBD1|TRBV20-1|many
CSASTGGQDEAFF
TGCAGTGCTAGTACAGGGGGACAGGATGAAGCTTTCTTT
>TRBJ2-3|-|TRBV7-3|many
CASSLNGQGTDTQYF
TGTGCCAGCAGCCTAAACGGTCAGGGAACAGATACGCAGTATTTT
>TRBJ2-2|-|TRBV27|many
CASTLVGDTGELFF
TGTGCCAGCACTCTCGTGGGAGACACCGGGGAGCTGTTTTTT
>TRBJ2-5|TRBD2|TRBV19|-
CASRGLAGGEETQYF
TGTGCCAGTAGGGGACTAGCGGGGGGAGAAGAGACCCAGTACTTC
>TRBJ2-7|TRBD2|TRBV7-9|-
CASSLALLAGGYEQYF
TGTGCCAGCAGCTTAGCGCTGTTAGCGGGGGGCTACGAGCAGTACTTC
>TRBJ1-5|-|TRBV27|many
CASSPAGGTNQPQHF
TGTGCCAGCAGTCCCGCGGGGGGGACGAATCAGCCCCAGCATTTT
>TRBJ2-1|TRBD2|TRBV28|many
CASSFSGRDDNEQFF
TGTGCCAGCAGTTTCAGCGGGAGAGATGACAATGAGCAGTTCTTC
>TRBJ2-5|-|TRBV29-1|-
CSALRETQYF
TGCAGCGCCCTGAGAGAGACCCAGTACTTC
>TRBJ2-7|-|TRBV7-6|many
CASSPVSWGAAEQYF
TGTGCCAGCAGCCCGGTCTCATGGGGGGCGGCTGAGCAGTACTTC
>TRBJ2-2|TRBD1|TRBV28|many
CASSSLDRVFPGELFF
TGTGCCAGCAGTTCCCTGGACAGGGTTTTTCCCGGGGAGCTGTTTTTT
>TRBJ2-2|-|TRBV7-2|few
CASSASGGIGELFF
TGTGCCAGCAGCGCAAGCGGTGGGATCGGGGAGCTGTTTTTT
>TRBJ1-4|-|TRBV6-1|-
CASTRTTTNEKLFF
TGTGCCAGCACACGGACGACAACTAATGAAAAACTGTTTTTT
>TRBJ1-4|-|TRBV28|many
CASNNDPASRKLFF
TGTGCCAGCAATAACGACCCGGCTTCTAGAAAACTGTTTTTT
>TRBJ1-4|-|TRBV6-5|many
CASSYPETGEKLFF
TGTGCCAGCAGTTACCCTGAGACGGGTGAAAAACTGTTTTTT
>TRBJ2-7|TRBD2|TRBV7-9|many
CASSPQDGRALEQYF
TGTGCCAGCAGCCCCCAGGACGGGAGGGCACTTGAGCAGTACTTC
>TRBJ2-2|-|TRBV7-9|many
CASSLLGDTGELFF
TGTGCCAGCAGCTTACTGGGTGACACCGGGGAGCTGTTTTTT
>TRBJ1-2|-|TRBV7-3|many
CASSLKGTDGYTF
TGTGCCAGCAGCTTAAAGGGGACCGATGGCTACACCTTC
>TRBJ2-1|TRBD2|TRBV5-1|-
CASSRLAYPPPPQFF
TGCGCCAGCAGCAGACTAGCCTATCCCCCCCCCCCGCAGTTCTTC
>TRBJ1-5|-|TRBV19|few
CASSILDANQPQHF
TGTGCCAGTAGTATCCTTGATGCCAATCAGCCCCAGCATTTT
>TRBJ2-7|TRBD2|TRBV28|many
CASSTTSGQQYF
TGTGCCAGCAGTACTACTAGCGGACAGCAGTACTTC
>TRBJ1-2|-|TRBV13|-
CASSSYRDTYYGYTF
TGTGCCAGCAGCTCATACCGGGACACTTACTATGGCTACACCTTC
>TRBJ1-3|TRBD1|TRBV25-1|few
CASSEGTGSSGNTIYF
TGTGCCAGCAGTGAAGGGACAGGTAGCTCTGGAAACACCATATATTTT
>TRBJ2-7|TRBD1|TRBV15|many
CATSTGTGGSYEQYF
TGTGCCACCAGCACCGGGACAGGGGGCTCCTACGAGCAGTACTTC
>TRBJ2-7|-|TRBV27|many
CASSLFGVNYEQYF
TGTGCCAGCAGTTTATTTGGCGTCAACTACGAGCAGTACTTC
>TRBJ2-7|TRBD2|TRBV20-1|many
CSARKLGRVFDEQYF
TGCAGTGCTCGCAAACTCGGGAGGGTTTTCGACGAGCAGTACTTC
>TRBJ2-7|-|TRBV7-9|many
CASSLGRGPSYEQYF
TGTGCCAGCAGCTTGGGCAGGGGACCCTCCTACGAGCAGTACTTC
>TRBJ2-7|TRBD1|TRBV13|-
CASSLGQGLAMKQYF
TGTGCCAGCAGCTTGGGACAGGGCTTAGCTATGAAGCAGTACTTC
>TRBJ1-4|TRBD1|TRBV20-1|-
CSVPDRAWEKLFF
TGCAGTGTCCCGGACAGGGCTTGGGAAAAACTGTTTTTT
>TRBJ2-1|TRBD1|TRBV12-3/TRBV12-4|many
CASSSSWDSKGHEQFF
TGTGCCAGCAGTTCGTCCTGGGACAGCAAAGGGCATGAGCAGTTCTTC
>TRBJ1-1|TRBD1|TRBV30|many
CAWSAGTAFEAFF
TGTGCCTGGAGCGCCGGGACAGCTTTTGAAGCTTTCTTT
>TRBJ2-1|TRBD2|TRBV7-2|many
CASSETTSGRLSDEQFF
TGTGCCAGCAGCGAGACGACTAGCGGGAGGCTATCGGATGAGCAGTTCTTC
>TRBJ2-4|TRBD1|TRBV28|many
CASSLRGQGWGNIQYF
TGTGCCAGCAGCCTTAGGGGACAGGGATGGGGAAACATTCAGTACTTC